These 24 T cell receptor beta chains came from one sample sequenced in a study of cytomegalovirus exposure and HLA in healthy donors. PCR amplification relied on 60 Vbeta primers (plus 13 Jbeta primers). Profiled with immunoSEQ multiplex PCR; TCRdb holds only in-frame clones, not every one. The sample records around 250,000 clones, over 70% being singletons. Sequencing was done on a sample of PBMCs. The receptor set was obtained from a woman aged 60 to 75 in good health and CMV-seropositive.

The chain is built from TRBV10-3 and TRBJ2-7; the match to TRBD2 covers 9 bases. The germline V gene has CDR1 ENHRY and CDR2 SYGVKD. V shed 11 bases and J 2 bases; nucleotides not matched to a gene: 4. This CDR3 has 12 residues. CDR3 nucleotides: TGTGCCTGCGGGAGGGCAGCCTACGAGCAGTACTTC. It encodes CACGRAAYEQYF.

The chain joins TRBV21-1 to TRBJ2-5; the table's D call of TRBD2 was not tested on the DNA. TRBV21-1 is an annotated pseudogene. CDR3 length: 15 residues. The CDR3 sequence is CAIQNYPGPQETQYF. The CDR3 DNA is TGTGCCATACAAAATTATCCGGGTCCCCAAGAGACCCAGTACTTC.

The chain carries TRBV27 and TRBJ1-1, with 8 nucleotides matching TRBD1. This CDR3 contains 17 residues. The V segment lost 5 bases and the J segment 2 bases; nucleotides outside the gene matches: 13. Germline V lookup: CDR1 MNHEY, CDR2 SMNVEV (reference sequence). CDR3 nucleotides: TGTGCCAGCAGTCCACGGGGGGACAGGTCGGTTAACACTGAAGCTTTCTTT. Its translation: CASSPRGDRSVNTEAFF.

The chain combines TRBV5-4 with TRBJ2-7, with 10 bases that match TRBD1. The germline gives CDR1 SGHNT, CDR2 YYREEE (reference sequence). This CDR3 contains 15 residues. The ends lost 4 bases at V and 2 bases at J; junction bases unmatched: 6. The CDR3 bases are TGTGCCAGCAGCAGAAGGGGACAGGGGCCCTACGAGCAGTACTTC. This gives the protein CASSRRGQGPYEQYF.

The genes are TRBV6-6 and TRBJ1-1; D gene ambiguous. The CDR3 spans 15 residues. Trimming cost V 8 bases and J 1 base, with 17 bases left between them. Looked up from germline, CDR1 is MNHNY and CDR2 is SVGAGI (reference sequence). CDR3 nucleotide sequence: TGTGCCAGCCGGTTGAGGGCAAGTCAGAACACTGAAGCTTTCTTT. Translated: CASRLRASQNTEAFF.

The rearrangement joins TRBV6-5 to TRBJ1-5, with D perhaps matching TRBD1 (5 bases). The CDR3 extends over 14 amino acids. V was shortened by 6 bases and J by 2 bases, with 11 bases between the two germline ends. Germline assignment: CDR1 MNHEY and CDR2 SVGAGI. In DNA form, the CDR3 reads TGTGCCAGCAGAGGACATACGGGCAATCAGCCCCAGCATTTT. Translation: CASRGHTGNQPQHF.

The chain joins TRBV15 to TRBJ2-1; 7 nucleotides line up with TRBD2. J lost 0 bases, V lost 0 bases, and 5 bases had no gene match. Germline V lookup: CDR1 LNHNV, CDR2 YYDKDF (reference sequence). The CDR3 runs 17 residues. CDR3 bases: TGTGCCACCAGCAGAGAGTATGGCGGGAGCTCCTACAATGAGCAGTTCTTC. Protein product: CATSREYGGSSYNEQFF.

The chain joins TRBV4-2 to TRBJ2-1; 9 positions agree with TRBD1. The length of the CDR3 is 17 residues. CDR1 is LGHNA, CDR2 YNFKEQ, per germline. Trimming at V came to 2 bases and at J to 7 bases, leaving 12 bases not matched to a gene. The CDR3 reads CASSQWGQGKIENEQFF. CDR3 coding DNA: TGTGCCAGCAGCCAATGGGGACAGGGTAAAATAGAAAATGAGCAGTTCTTC.

The chain has TRBV6-1 and TRBJ2-1; 15 bases are shared with TRBD2. The germline V gene encodes CDR1 MNHNS and CDR2 SASEGT. The CDR3 sequence is 19 residues long. V shed 4 bases and J 4 bases; nucleotides not matched to a gene: 11. CDR3 nucleotides: TGTGCCAGCAGTGCCCGGACTAGCGGGAGGGTGAGGGTTTACAATGAGCAGTTCTTC. It yields the protein CASSARTSGRVRVYNEQFF.

About this clone: Within the sample, other DNA sequences also encode this same CDR3. J is TRBJ1-1 and V is TRBV5-6, with 11 bases fitting TRBD1. The CDR3 is 16 residues long. Unmatched junction bases numbered 7, after V lost 2 bases and J lost 4 bases. CDR1 and CDR2 from the germline V gene are SGHDT and YYEEEE. The CDR3 coding sequence is TGTGCCAGCAGCTTTCAATCGGGACAGGGGGTCACTGAAGCTTTCTTT. Its translation: CASSFQSGQGVTEAFF.

As for this clone: The sample has other DNA sequences that encode this CDR3 too. This rearrangement joins TRBV4-1 to TRBJ1-1, with a weak D call TRBD1 (6 bases). CDR1 MGHRA and CDR2 YSYEKL come from the germline V gene. Trimming left V 1 base short and J 0 bases short, with 6 bases between. The CDR3 loop spans 14 amino acids. The CDR3 is CASSQGDMNTEAFF. The CDR3, as DNA: TGCGCCAGCAGCCAAGGGGACATGAACACTGAAGCTTTCTTT.

The rearrangement uses TRBV6-1 and TRBJ2-7; TRBD1 agrees at 8 bases. The CDR3 runs to 14 residues. V dropped 4 bases and J dropped 6; count of bases not matched to a gene: 8. CDR1 and CDR2 (germline): MNHNS, SASEGT. This CDR3 reads CASSVTGVVREQYF. The CDR3 DNA is TGTGCCAGCAGTGTGACAGGGGTGGTTCGCGAGCAGTACTTC.

This rearrangement joins TRBV28 to TRBJ2-7; D might be TRBD1 (5 bases). V gave up 3 bases and J gave up 2 bases, with 20 bases separating them. The germline CDR1 and CDR2 sequences are MDHEN and SYDVKM. This CDR3 is built from 17 residues. Here the CDR3 reads CASSFPRRRTDTYEQYF. The CDR3 DNA reads as TGTGCCAGCAGTTTTCCGCGAAGAAGGACGGACACCTACGAGCAGTACTTC.

This chain links TRBV15 with TRBJ2-7; the match to TRBD2 covers 7 bases. This CDR3 has 15 residues. Germline V gene sequence: CDR1 LNHNV, CDR2 YYDKDF (reference sequence). Losses at the gene ends were 1 base for V and 0 bases for J; bases not matched to a gene: 3. The CDR3 nucleotides read TGTGCCACCAGCAGAGGAGCGGGGTCCTCCTACGAGCAGTACTTC. It translates to CATSRGAGSSYEQYF.

V is TRBV2 and J is TRBJ1-1; D ambiguous. V gave up 2 bases and J gave up 1 base, with 8 bases separating them. The CDR3 spans 14 residues. Per germline, CDR1 SNHLY and CDR2 FYNNEI. CDR3 amino acids: CASSEWAPNTEAFF. CDR3 sequence (DNA): TGTGCCAGCAGTGAATGGGCCCCGAACACTGAAGCTTTCTTT.

This clone was seen more than once but under ten times. The chain is built from TRBV27 and TRBJ2-1; 10 bases fit TRBD2. V shed 5 bases, J shed 8 bases, and the junction held 15 bases outside the gene matches. This CDR3 is 17 amino acids long. Germline-derived CDR1 and CDR2 are MNHEY and SMNVEV (reference sequence). CDR3 sequence: CASSRLAGGGGNYEQFF. The DNA of the CDR3 is TGTGCCAGCAGTAGACTAGCGGGCGGTGGGGGCAACTATGAGCAGTTCTTC.

CDR3 nucleotide sequence: TGCAGCGTATCGACTAGCGGGGGACGGCGGGAGCAGTACTTC. Protein product: CSVSTSGGRREQYF. This rearrangement joins TRBV29-1 to TRBJ2-7, with 12 positions matching TRBD2. This CDR3 is 14 amino acids long. The germline V gene has CDR1 SQVTM and CDR2 ANQGSEA. V lost 6 bases, J lost 7 bases, and 10 bases stayed unmatched.

The V and J genes are TRBV2 and TRBJ2-3, with D possibly being TRBD2 (6 bases). Trimming took off 6 bases at V and 5 bases at J, with 15 bases between the two ends. Germline CDR1 reads SNHLY; CDR2 reads FYNNEI. The CDR3 is 14 residues long. The CDR3 DNA follows: TGTGCCAGCAGGCTGAGGGACTCGTTAGATACGCAGTATTTT. Amino acids: CASRLRDSLDTQYF.

This clone was seen only a few times. The chain links TRBV4-1 to TRBJ2-3; D gene ambiguous. Trimming took off 3 bases at V and 2 bases at J, with 9 bases between the two ends. The CDR3 is 14 residues long. Germline CDR1 and CDR2: MGHRA and YSYEKL. In DNA, the CDR3 is TGCGCCAGCAGCCATGGGCCCGCCACAGATACGCAGTATTTT. Translated: CASSHGPATDTQYF.

The chain is built from TRBV6-1 and TRBJ2-7, with D perhaps matching TRBD2 (5 bases). The CDR3 is 14 residues long. CDR1 MNHNS and CDR2 SASEGT come from the germline V gene. V was clipped by 1 base and J by 6 bases, with 13 bases between them. This CDR3 reads CASSEGGINPEQYF. CDR3 nucleotide sequence: TGTGCCAGCAGTGAAGGAGGGATAAATCCCGAGCAGTACTTC.

The chain carries TRBV10-3 and TRBJ2-2, with D perhaps TRBD2 (5 bases). The CDR3 has 13 amino acids. Germline CDR1 ENHRY, CDR2 SYGVKD. V was shortened by 3 bases and J by 6 bases, with 8 bases between the two germline ends. The chain's CDR3 is CAISEERAGELFF. CDR3 sequence (DNA): TGTGCCATCAGTGAAGAGAGGGCCGGGGAGCTGTTTTTT.

This clone was detected only a few times. This rearrangement joins TRBV28 to TRBJ2-5, with 9 nucleotides matching TRBD2. The junction had 4 bases not matched to a gene; V was cut back by 3 bases and J by 2 bases. Looked up from germline, CDR1 is MDHEN and CDR2 is SYDVKM. This CDR3 comprises 15 residues. Written as DNA, the CDR3 is TGTGCCAGCAGTTTTTTCCTAGCGGGGCAAGAGACCCAGTACTTC. It encodes CASSFFLAGQETQYF. The full variable domain, its missing parts supplied by reference TRBV28 and TRBJ2-5, is DVKVTQSSRYLVKRTGEKVFLECVQDMDHENMFWYRQDPGLGLRLIYFSYDVKMKEKGDIPEGYSVSREKKERFSLILESASTNQTSMYLCASSFFLAGQETQYFGPGTRLLVL.

V gene TRBV5-5 combines with J gene TRBJ1-5; 8 nucleotides align to TRBD1. Trimming at V came to 4 bases and at J to 6 bases, leaving 6 bases not matched to a gene. The CDR3 totals 14 residues. In germline, CDR1 is SGHKS, CDR2 YYEKEE (reference sequence). Here the CDR3 DNA reads TGTGCCAGCAGCCCACAGGGGGGGGTTCAGCCCCAGCATTTT. It yields the protein CASSPQGGVQPQHF.

This clone was found a few times. V and J are TRBV6-5 and TRBJ1-2; 8 bases are shared with TRBD1. J was trimmed by 4 bases and V by 7 bases; bases with no gene match: 8. CDR1 and CDR2 (germline): MNHEY, SVGAGI. The CDR3 is 14 residues long. The CDR3 protein is CASNSQGEGYGYTF. The CDR3 DNA follows: TGTGCCAGCAACTCACAGGGGGAAGGCTATGGCTACACCTTC.